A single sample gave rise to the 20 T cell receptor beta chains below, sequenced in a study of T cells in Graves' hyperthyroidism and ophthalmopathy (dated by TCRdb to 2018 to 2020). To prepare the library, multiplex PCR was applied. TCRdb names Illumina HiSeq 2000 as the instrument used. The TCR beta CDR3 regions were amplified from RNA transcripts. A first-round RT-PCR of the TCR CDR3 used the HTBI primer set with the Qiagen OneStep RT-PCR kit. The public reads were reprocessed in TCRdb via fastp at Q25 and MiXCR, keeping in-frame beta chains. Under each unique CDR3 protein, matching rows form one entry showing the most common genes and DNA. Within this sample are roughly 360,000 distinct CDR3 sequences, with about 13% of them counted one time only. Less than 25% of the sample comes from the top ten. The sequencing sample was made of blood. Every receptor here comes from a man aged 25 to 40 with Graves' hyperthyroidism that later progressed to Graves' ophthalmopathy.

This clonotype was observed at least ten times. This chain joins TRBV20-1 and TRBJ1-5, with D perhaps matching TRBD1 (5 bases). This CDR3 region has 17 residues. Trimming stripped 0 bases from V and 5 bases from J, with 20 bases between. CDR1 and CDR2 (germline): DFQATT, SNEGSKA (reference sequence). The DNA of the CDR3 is TGCAGTGCTAGAGATAAAGAAGGGACCCCCACCGATCAGCCCCAGCATTTT. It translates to CSARDKEGTPTDQPQHF.

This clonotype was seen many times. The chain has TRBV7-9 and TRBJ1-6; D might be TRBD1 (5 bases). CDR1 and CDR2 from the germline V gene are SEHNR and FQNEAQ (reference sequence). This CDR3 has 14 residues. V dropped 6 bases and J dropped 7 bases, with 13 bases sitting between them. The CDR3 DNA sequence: TGTGCCAGCAGTTCCGGGACGGTGAATTCACCCCTCCACTTT. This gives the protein CASSSGTVNSPLHF.

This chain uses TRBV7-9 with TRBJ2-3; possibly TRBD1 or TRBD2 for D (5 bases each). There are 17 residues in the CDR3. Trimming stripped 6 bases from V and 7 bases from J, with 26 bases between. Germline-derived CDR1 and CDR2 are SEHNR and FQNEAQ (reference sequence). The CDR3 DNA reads TGTGCCAGCAGTTACGGGGCGGACTGTCTAAAGAGGAATACGCAGTATTTT. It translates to CASSYGADCLKRNTQYF.

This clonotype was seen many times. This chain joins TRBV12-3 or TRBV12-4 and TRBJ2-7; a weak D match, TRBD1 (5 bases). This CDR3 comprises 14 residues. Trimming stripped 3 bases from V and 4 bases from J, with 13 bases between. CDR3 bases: TGTGCCAGCAGTTTGGCCGGCAGGGATTACGAGCAGTACTTC. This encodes CASSLAGRDYEQYF.

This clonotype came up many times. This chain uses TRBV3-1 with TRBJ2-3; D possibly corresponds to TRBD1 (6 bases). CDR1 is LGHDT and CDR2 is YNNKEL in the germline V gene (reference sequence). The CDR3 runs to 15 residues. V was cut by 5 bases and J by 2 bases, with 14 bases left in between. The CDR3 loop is CASSLGQRLTDTQYF. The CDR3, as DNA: TGTGCCAGCAGCTTAGGACAGCGGCTCACAGATACGCAGTATTTT.

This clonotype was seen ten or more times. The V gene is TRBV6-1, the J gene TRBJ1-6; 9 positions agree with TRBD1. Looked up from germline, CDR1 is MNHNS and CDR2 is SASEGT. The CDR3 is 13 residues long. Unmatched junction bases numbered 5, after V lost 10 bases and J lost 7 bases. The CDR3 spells CATPGQGNSPLHF. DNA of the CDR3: TGTGCCACCCCGGGACAGGGAAATTCACCCCTCCACTTT.

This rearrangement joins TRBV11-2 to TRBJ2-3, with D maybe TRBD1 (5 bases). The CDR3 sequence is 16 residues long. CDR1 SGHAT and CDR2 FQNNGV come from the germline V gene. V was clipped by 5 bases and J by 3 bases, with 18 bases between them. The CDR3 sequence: CASSQDLNRITDTQYF. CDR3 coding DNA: TGTGCCAGCAGCCAAGATCTTAACAGGATTACAGATACGCAGTATTTT.

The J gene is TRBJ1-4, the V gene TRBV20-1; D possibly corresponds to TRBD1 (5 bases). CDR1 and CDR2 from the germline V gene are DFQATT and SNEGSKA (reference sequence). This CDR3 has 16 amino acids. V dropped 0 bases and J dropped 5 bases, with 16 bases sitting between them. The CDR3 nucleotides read TGCAGTGCTAGAGATTGGCGGGACTTTGGAAATGAAAAACTGTTTTTT. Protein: CSARDWRDFGNEKLFF.

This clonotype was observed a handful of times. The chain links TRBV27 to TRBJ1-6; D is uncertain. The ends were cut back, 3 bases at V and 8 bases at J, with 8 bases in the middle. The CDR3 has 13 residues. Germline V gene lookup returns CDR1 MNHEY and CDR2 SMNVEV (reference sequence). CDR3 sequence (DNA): TGTGCCAGCAGTTTTACGGGAGATTCACCCCTCCACTTT. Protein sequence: CASSFTGDSPLHF.

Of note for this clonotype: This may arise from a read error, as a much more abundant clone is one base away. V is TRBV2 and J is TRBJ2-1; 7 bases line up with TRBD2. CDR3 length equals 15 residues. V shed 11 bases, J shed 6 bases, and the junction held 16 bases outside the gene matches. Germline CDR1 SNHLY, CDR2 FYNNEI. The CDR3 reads CAGGGRAYSSNEQFF. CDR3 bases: TGTGCCGGCGGGGGACGAGCGTACAGCTCCAATGAGCAGTTCTTC.

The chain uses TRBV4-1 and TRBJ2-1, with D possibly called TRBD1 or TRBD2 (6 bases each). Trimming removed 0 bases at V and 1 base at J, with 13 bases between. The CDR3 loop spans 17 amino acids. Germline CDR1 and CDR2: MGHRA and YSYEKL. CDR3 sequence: CASSQDGRGRSYNEQFF. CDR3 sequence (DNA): TGCGCCAGCAGCCAAGACGGACGGGGGCGGTCCTACAATGAGCAGTTCTTC.

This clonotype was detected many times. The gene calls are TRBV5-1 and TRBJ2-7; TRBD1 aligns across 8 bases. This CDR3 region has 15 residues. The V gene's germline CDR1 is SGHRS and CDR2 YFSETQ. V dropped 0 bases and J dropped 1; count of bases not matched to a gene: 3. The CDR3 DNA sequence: TGCGCCAGCAGCTTGGCAGGGGGCGGATCCTACGAGCAGTACTTC. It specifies CASSLAGGGSYEQYF. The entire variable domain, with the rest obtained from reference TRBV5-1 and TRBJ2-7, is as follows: KAGVTQTPRYLIKTRGQQVTLSCSPISGHRSVSWYQQTPGQGLQFLFEYFSETQRNKGNFPGRFSGRQFSNSRSEMNVSTLELGDSALYLCASSLAGGGSYEQYFGPGTRLTVT.

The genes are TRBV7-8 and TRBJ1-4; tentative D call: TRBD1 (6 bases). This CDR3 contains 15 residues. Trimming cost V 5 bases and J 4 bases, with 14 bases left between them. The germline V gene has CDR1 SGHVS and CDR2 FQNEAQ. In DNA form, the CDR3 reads TGTGCCAGCAGCGGGGGGGCAGGGGTTAATGAAAAACTGTTTTTT. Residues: CASSGGAGVNEKLFF.

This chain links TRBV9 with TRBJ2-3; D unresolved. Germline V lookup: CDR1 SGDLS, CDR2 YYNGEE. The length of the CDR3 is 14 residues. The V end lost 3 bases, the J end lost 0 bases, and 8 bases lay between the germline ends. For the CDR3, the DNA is TGTGCCAGCAGCGCACTAATGAGCACAGATACGCAGTATTTT. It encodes CASSALMSTDTQYF.

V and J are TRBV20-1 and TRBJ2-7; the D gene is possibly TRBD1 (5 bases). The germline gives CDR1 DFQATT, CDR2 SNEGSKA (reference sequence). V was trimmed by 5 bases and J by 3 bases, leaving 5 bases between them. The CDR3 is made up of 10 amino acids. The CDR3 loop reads CSAGHYEQYF. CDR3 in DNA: TGCAGTGCTGGACACTACGAGCAGTACTTC.

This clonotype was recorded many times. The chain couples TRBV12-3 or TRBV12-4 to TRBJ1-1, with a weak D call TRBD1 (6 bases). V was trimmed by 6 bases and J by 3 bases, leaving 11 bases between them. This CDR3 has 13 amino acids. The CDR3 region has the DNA TGTGCCAGCAGCCCTACAGGGTACACTGAAGCTTTCTTT. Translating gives CASSPTGYTEAFF.

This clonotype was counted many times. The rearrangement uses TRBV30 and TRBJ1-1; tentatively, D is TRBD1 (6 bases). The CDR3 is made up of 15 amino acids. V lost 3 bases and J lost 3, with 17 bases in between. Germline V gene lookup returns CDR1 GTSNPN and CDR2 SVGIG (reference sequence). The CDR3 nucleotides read TGTGCCTGGAGCCCAACTGACAGGAAATACACTGAAGCTTTCTTT. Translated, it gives CAWSPTDRKYTEAFF. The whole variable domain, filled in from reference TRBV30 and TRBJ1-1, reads SQTIHQWPATLVQPVGSPLSLECTVEGTSNPNLYWYRQAAGRGLQLLFYSVGIGQISSEVPQNLSASRPQDRQFILSSKKLLLSDSGFYLCAWSPTDRKYTEAFFGQGTRLTVV.

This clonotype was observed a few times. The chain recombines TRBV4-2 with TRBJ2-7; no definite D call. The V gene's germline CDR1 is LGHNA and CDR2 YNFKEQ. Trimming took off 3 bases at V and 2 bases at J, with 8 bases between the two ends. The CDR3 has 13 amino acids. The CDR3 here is CASSHVDPYEQYF. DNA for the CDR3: TGTGCCAGCAGCCACGTCGACCCCTACGAGCAGTACTTC.

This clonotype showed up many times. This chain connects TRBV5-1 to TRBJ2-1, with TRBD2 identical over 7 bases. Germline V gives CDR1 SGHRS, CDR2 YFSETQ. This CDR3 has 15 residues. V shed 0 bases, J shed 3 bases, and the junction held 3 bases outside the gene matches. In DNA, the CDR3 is TGCGCCAGCAGCTTGGAAGAGCGGGGCTACAATGAGCAGTTCTTC. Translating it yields CASSLEERGYNEQFF.

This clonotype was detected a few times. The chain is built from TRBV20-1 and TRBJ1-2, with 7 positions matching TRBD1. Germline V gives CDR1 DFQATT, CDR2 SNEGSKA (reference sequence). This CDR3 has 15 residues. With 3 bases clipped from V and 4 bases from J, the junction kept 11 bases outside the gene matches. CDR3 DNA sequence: TGCAGTGCTAGCTCCGACACAGGGGACGCCTATGGCTACACCTTC. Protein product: CSASSDTGDAYGYTF.